This passage covers 8 T cell receptor beta chains from one sample sequenced in a study of blood T cell repertoires in COVID-19. Assay used: immunoSEQ multiplex PCR; TCRdb lists only in-frame clones, some missing. The table records tens of thousands of clones, around 75% of them present only once. Sequencing used peripheral blood. All receptors derive from a man aged 65 to 85 with COVID-19, enrolled during active disease.

The chain recombines TRBV5-6 with TRBJ1-2; the D is unclear. Germline loops: CDR1 SGHDT, CDR2 YYEEEE. This CDR3 contains 12 residues. V lost 7 bases, J lost 4 bases, and 11 bases lay in between. CDR3 bases: TGTGCCAGCTGCCGGGCGGGCTATGGCTACACCTTC. It yields the protein CASCRAGYGYTF. The full variable domain, completed using reference TRBV5-6 and TRBJ1-2, is DAGVTQSPTHLIKTRGQQVTLRCSPKSGHDTVSWYQQALGQGPQFIFQYYEEEERQRGNFPDRFSGHQFPNYSSELNVNALLLGDSALYLCASCRAGYGYTFGSGTRLTVV.

The chain is built from TRBV18 and TRBJ1-6; D is possibly TRBD1 (6 bases). The V end was cut by 6 bases, the J end by 8 bases, with 17 bases between. This CDR3 contains 15 residues. Germline CDR1 reads KGHSH; CDR2 reads LQKENI. Here the CDR3 reads CASSPLQGGDSPLHF. The CDR3 DNA reads TGTGCCAGCTCGCCCCTCCAAGGGGGGGATTCACCCCTCCACTTT.

The chain carries TRBV5-4 and TRBJ2-7, with a possible D match to TRBD1 (6 bases). The CDR3 loop spans 15 amino acids. Between the trimmed V and J ends, which lost 3 bases and 5 bases, there was a span of 18 bases. CDR1 is SGHNT, CDR2 YYREEE, per germline (reference sequence). In nucleotides, the CDR3 is TGTGCCAGCAGCTGGAGCCGGGACACCCGAGACGAGCAGTACTTC. This sequence encodes CASSWSRDTRDEQYF.

This clone was detected only once. This chain links TRBV5-7 with TRBJ1-5; perhaps TRBD1 as D (5 bases). TRBV5-7 is treated as an ORF (open reading frame) with a function not yet certain. V lost 1 base and J 5 bases, leaving 10 bases between the germline ends. CDR3 length: 14 amino acids. CDR3 sequence (DNA): TGTGCCAGCAGCTTGTGTGGGGCCCATCAGCCCCAGCATTTT. Encoded protein: CASSLCGAHQPQHF.

The chain is built from TRBV15 and TRBJ2-3; TRBD2 agrees at 7 bases. The germline gives CDR1 LNHNV, CDR2 YYDKDF (reference sequence). The CDR3 runs 15 residues. V gave up 1 base and J gave up 4 bases; unmatched junction bases: 5. CDR3 sequence: CATSRVGGLADTQYF. CDR3 sequence (DNA): TGTGCCACCAGCAGAGTCGGGGGGTTGGCAGATACGCAGTATTTT.

The chain has TRBV7-8 and TRBJ1-1, with TRBD1 as a possible D gene (5 bases). The V gene's germline CDR1 is SGHVS and CDR2 FQNEAQ. This CDR3 has 14 amino acids. V lost 5 bases, J lost 5 bases, and 15 bases lay in between. The CDR3 loop reads CASSLREGRTEAFF. The DNA for the CDR3 is TGTGCCAGCAGCCTTAGGGAGGGGAGGACTGAAGCTTTCTTT.

This clone was observed a single time. This CDR3 reads CASSRGTSGQETQYF. The DNA for the CDR3 is TGCGCCAGCAGCCGAGGGACTAGCGGACAAGAGACCCAGTACTTC. The chain recombines TRBV4-1 with TRBJ2-5, with 11 bases identical to TRBD2. Germline V gene data show CDR1 as MGHRA and CDR2 as YSYEKL. V shed 4 bases, J shed 2 bases, and the junction held 3 bases outside the gene matches. This CDR3 has 15 amino acids.

This clone has a single count. This rearrangement joins TRBV20-1 to TRBJ1-6, with D perhaps TRBD1 (6 bases). The CDR3 is 18 amino acids. The V gene's germline CDR1 is DFQATT and CDR2 SNEGSKA (reference sequence). V was clipped by 3 bases and J by 0 bases, with 18 bases between them. CDR3 in DNA: TGCAGTGCTAGTGGCCCCTACCTGGACAGCTCCTATAATTCACCCCTCCACTTT. It codes for CSASGPYLDSSYNSPLHF.